Below, 19 T cell receptor beta chains from the same sample are listed, as sequenced in a study of blood T cell repertoires in COVID-19. This table comes from immunoSEQ multiplex PCR, and its TCRdb copy is limited to in-frame clones, with some not included. The table includes 140,000 to 150,000 clones, approximately 84% detected once. The specimen was peripheral blood. The receptors originated from a human donor in a cohort sampled during active COVID-19.

V and J are TRBV3-1 (or the pseudogene TRBV3-2) and TRBJ1-4; a weak D match, TRBD1 (5 bases). Germline CDR1 and CDR2: LGHDT and YNNKEL (reference sequence). The CDR3 consists of 13 residues. Trimming removed 6 bases at V and 7 bases at J, with 12 bases between. The CDR3 nucleotides are TGTGCCAGCAGGGCCGGGACTGCTGAAAAACTGTTTTTT. Translated, it gives CASRAGTAEKLFF.

V is TRBV23-1 and J is TRBJ1-5; no definite D call. TRBV23-1 is sorted into the ORF group, with uncertain function. CDR3 length: 17 amino acids. V lost 2 bases and J 1 base, leaving 15 bases between the germline ends. The CDR3 sequence: CASSQIPSWRSNQPQHF. The DNA of the CDR3 is TGCGCCAGCAGTCAAATCCCGTCTTGGAGGAGCAATCAGCCCCAGCATTTT.

The chain combines TRBV5-8 with TRBJ1-5, with TRBD1 matching over 9 bases. The CDR3 is 19 amino acids. Germline V gene lookup returns CDR1 SGHTS and CDR2 YDEGEE. The V and J ends lost 3 bases and 1 base, in that order; junction bases with no gene match: 14. The CDR3 sequence: CASSSHLGTGIISNQPQHF. In DNA form, the CDR3 reads TGTGCCAGCAGCTCTCATTTGGGGACAGGGATTATAAGCAATCAGCCCCAGCATTTT.

This clone is a singleton in its sample. This chain links TRBV2 with TRBJ2-5; D possibly corresponds to TRBD2 (5 bases). Trimming took off 6 bases at V and 2 bases at J, with 13 bases between the two ends. Per the germline V gene, CDR1 is SNHLY and CDR2 is FYNNEI. The CDR3 loop spans 14 amino acids. The CDR3 DNA is TGTGCCAGCAGCCCTTCCCGGGGTCAAGAGACCCAGTACTTC. Translation gives CASSPSRGQETQYF.

The rearrangement links TRBV5-1 to TRBJ1-1; 7 nucleotides agree with TRBD1. The V segment lost 4 bases and the J segment 10 bases; nucleotides outside the gene matches: 10. Germline CDR1 is SGHRS and CDR2 is YFSETQ. This CDR3 comprises 13 residues. In nucleotides, the CDR3 is TGCGCCAGCAGCCCTCCGGGACAGCTGGGAGCTTTCTTT. This gives the protein CASSPPGQLGAFF. Full variable domain (outside the CDR3, taken from reference TRBV5-1 and TRBJ1-1): KAGVTQTPRYLIKTRGQQVTLSCSPISGHRSVSWYQQTPGQGLQFLFEYFSETQRNKGNFPGRFSGRQFSNSRSEMNVSTLELGDSALYLCASSPPGQLGAFFGQGTRLTVV.

This clone turned up a few times. This chain's CDR3 is CASTMQAAAEGNQPQHF. The CDR3 region has the DNA TGTGCCAGTACCATGCAGGCCGCAGCAGAAGGCAATCAGCCCCAGCATTTT. The chain carries TRBV19 and TRBJ1-5; D unclear. The CDR3 extends over 17 amino acids. V shed 7 bases and J shed 2 bases, with 21 bases lying between them. Per the germline V gene, CDR1 is LNHDA and CDR2 is SQIVND (reference sequence).

The chain links TRBV4-2 to TRBJ2-1; a weak D match, TRBD2 (5 bases). The germline V and J ends were trimmed by 2 bases and 4 bases, with 12 bases remaining between them. This CDR3 is 15 amino acids long. Per germline, CDR1 LGHNA and CDR2 YNFKEQ. CDR3 bases: TGTGCCAGCAGCCAATATGAGGGTGGGTACAATGAGCAGTTCTTC. Protein: CASSQYEGGYNEQFF.

V and J are TRBV7-9 and TRBJ2-5, with 9 bases identical to TRBD1. Germline CDR1 and CDR2: SEHNR and FQNEAQ (reference sequence). Trimming took 5 bases from V and 2 from J; bases not matched to a gene: 21. The CDR3 is 20 residues long. The CDR3 here is CASSTGPGQGLELPQETQYF. As DNA, the CDR3 is TGTGCCAGCAGCACGGGGCCGGGACAGGGATTGGAACTCCCACAAGAGACCCAGTACTTC.

This clone occurred a few times. The V gene is TRBV4-1, the J gene TRBJ1-1; 9 nucleotides match TRBD1. The V gene end was trimmed by 2 bases and the J gene end by 8 bases; junction bases not matched to a gene: 6. Germline assignment: CDR1 MGHRA and CDR2 YSYEKL. The CDR3 is 14 amino acids. The CDR3 here is CASSQPLGQGEAFF. CDR3 nucleotides: TGCGCCAGCAGCCAACCTCTTGGACAGGGGGAAGCTTTCTTT.

The chain links TRBV12-3 or TRBV12-4 to TRBJ2-7; D gene uncertain. Trimming removed 5 bases at V and 2 bases at J, with 7 bases between. The CDR3 has 12 residues. The CDR3 loop is CASSDDTYEQYV. CDR3 nucleotides: TGTGCCAGCAGTGACGACACCTACGAGCAGTACGTC.

The V call is TRBV5-8, the J call TRBJ1-1, with D possibly TRBD1 on 5 matching bases. Germline V CDR1 and CDR2: SGHTS, YDEGEE. There are 15 residues in the CDR3. Between the trimmed V and J ends, which lost 5 bases and 1 base, there was a span of 15 bases. In DNA, the CDR3 is TGTGCCAGCAGGCTAGCGGGGGTGGCGAACACTGAAGCTTTCTTT. It codes for CASRLAGVANTEAFF.

This chain connects TRBV28 to TRBJ1-6; 9 bases line up with TRBD1. CDR1 is MDHEN and CDR2 is SYDVKM in the germline V gene. Trimming at V came to 5 bases and at J to 6 bases, leaving 14 bases not matched to a gene. The CDR3 runs 18 residues. CDR3 bases: TGTGCCAGCAGTCCGGGACAGGGCCTACCACTTGGTAATTCACCCCTCCACTTT. Translated: CASSPGQGLPLGNSPLHF.

About this clone itself: One end of the junction fails to match germline, which may point to a read error. V gene TRBV2 combines with J gene TRBJ2-5; D is perhaps TRBD1 (5 bases). From germline, CDR1 is SNHLY and CDR2 FYNNEI. The CDR3 totals 15 residues. The CDR3 region has the DNA TGTGCCAGCACTCCAGGGAACGTTCCCCAAGGGACCCAGTACTTC. Amino acids: CASTPGNVPQGTQYF.

The chain employs TRBV7-3 and TRBJ2-3, with 9 bases lining up with TRBD2. CDR3 length: 16 residues. The germline CDR1 and CDR2 sequences are SGHTA and FQGTGA. J gave up 1 base and V 5 bases, and 7 bases lay outside the gene matches. This chain's CDR3 is CASSVLAGARTDTQYF. CDR3 bases: TGTGCCAGCAGCGTCTTAGCGGGGGCCCGCACAGATACGCAGTATTTT.

V and J are TRBV5-4 and TRBJ2-7, with 7 nucleotides matching TRBD1. Losses at the gene ends were 6 bases for V and 5 bases for J; bases not matched to a gene: 5. Germline V lookup: CDR1 SGHNT, CDR2 YYREEE (reference sequence). The CDR3 sequence is 12 residues long. The CDR3 region is CASTLGGHEQYF. The CDR3 bases are TGTGCCAGCACTCTAGGGGGCCACGAGCAGTACTTC.

This chain links TRBV15 with TRBJ2-1, with TRBD2 identical over 12 bases. The CDR3 is 15 residues long. The V segment lost 5 bases and the J segment 4 bases; nucleotides outside the gene matches: 3. Per germline, CDR1 LNHNV and CDR2 YYDKDF (reference sequence). DNA for the CDR3: TGTGCCACCAGCCCTGGACTAGCGGGATACAATGAGCAGTTCTTC. Translating it yields CATSPGLAGYNEQFF. The full variable domain, rest sourced from reference TRBV15 and TRBJ2-1, is DAMVIQNPRYQVTQFGKPVTLSCSQTLNHNVMYWYQQKSSQAPKLLFHYYDKDFNNEADTPDNFQSRRPNTSFCFLDIRSPGLGDTAMYLCATSPGLAGYNEQFFGPGTRLTVL.

This chain links TRBV28 with TRBJ2-1; possible D gene TRBD1, 6 bases. The CDR3 covers 15 residues. CDR1 and CDR2 (germline): MDHEN, SYDVKM. The germline V and J ends were trimmed by 2 bases and 7 bases, with 15 bases remaining between them. CDR3 coding DNA: TGTGCCAGCAGTTTAGACAGGCAACTTGGGAATGAGCAGTTCTTC. Translating it yields CASSLDRQLGNEQFF.

This rearrangement joins TRBV4-1 to TRBJ2-5; tentative D call: TRBD1 (5 bases). V gave up 2 bases and J gave up 4 bases, with 11 bases separating them. Germline V gene lookup returns CDR1 MGHRA and CDR2 YSYEKL. The CDR3 loop spans 14 amino acids. In nucleotides, the CDR3 is TGCGCCAGCAGCCAACAGGCTAGGGGAGAGACCCAGTACTTC. Its protein product is CASSQQARGETQYF.

This chain links TRBV6-1 with TRBJ2-7, with D perhaps TRBD1 (6 bases). The CDR3 sequence is 16 residues long. Germline V gene sequence: CDR1 MNHNS, CDR2 SASEGT. With 2 bases removed from V and 5 bases from J, the gap between germline ends came to 19 bases. The CDR3 sequence is CASSEPPTTGRDEQYF. The CDR3, as DNA: TGTGCCAGCAGTGAACCCCCTACGACAGGTAGGGACGAGCAGTACTTC.